The subject of this entry is one T cell receptor beta chain. This specimen belongs to a study of blood T cell repertoires in COVID-19. About the study: The samples span acute and convalescent COVID-19 from the United States, Italy and Spain. T cells, B-cell-depleted T cells, or PBMCs provided the cDNA or gDNA that served as material.

Source study methods: Researchers report that nucleated cell counts were estimated from reference gene primer amplification. Method: immunoSEQ multiplex PCR; TCRdb's copy keeps in-frame clones and lacks some. D and trimming come from the DNA, and the V and J calls and clone size come from that table. The profile covers about 220,000 clones, with more than 75% appearing a single time and under 3.5% taken by the ten largest. Trimming at V came to 6 bases and at J to 9 bases, leaving 11 bases not matched to a gene. Germline V gene lookup returns CDR1 MNHEY and CDR2 SVGAGI. The CDR3 runs 15 residues. This chain links TRBV6-5 with TRBJ2-3; TRBD2 matches 11 bases. Material for sequencing was peripheral blood. This receptor was identified in a man aged 45 to 65 who had recovered from COVID-19. DNA for the CDR3: TGTGCCAGCAGCGGACCTAGCGGGAGGCCCGACACGCAGTATTTT. Translation: CASSGPSGRPDTQYF.